This T cell receptor beta chain was obtained from a study of neurological immune-mediated disorders. The study, taken as a whole, reports: Phylogenetic grouping assigned the repertoires of 18 of 34 multiple sclerosis patients to a single related-CDR3 cluster, representing a possible signature.

This clonotype was seen at least ten times. The target antigen is unknown. The CDR3 covers 15 residues. V was clipped by 4 bases and J by 0 bases, with 8 bases between them. The germline CDR1 and CDR2 sequences are SGHKS and YYEKEE (reference sequence). The making of cDNA relied on 5'RACE with 10-nucleotide random UMIs. In TCRdb, the 5' RACE reads were re-called with MiXCR into one record per CDR3 protein. The sample lists roughly 52,000 distinct CDR3 sequences, over 3.5% occurring once. Sorted libraries came from 1 million CD4+ or CD8+ T cells. V gene TRBV5-5 combines with J gene TRBJ2-6, with D unresolved. This clonotype originated in a woman aged 40 to 50 with multiple sclerosis. Sequenced sample: CD4+ T cells from blood. The CDR3, as DNA: TGTGCCAGCAGCATAAGGATCTCTGGGGCCAACGTCCTGACTTTC. Protein sequence: CASSIRISGANVLTF.